Below, 18 T cell receptor beta chains from the same sample are listed, as sequenced in a study of identical twins. From the 5' RACE reads, TCRdb called clonotypes with MiXCR, one entry per CDR3 protein. The sample yields some 440,000 distinct CDR3 sequences, less than 25% seen once. The data also belong to a second study, concerning T cells expressing NK-cell markers.

The sequenced sample was CD4+ T cells sorted from blood. The receptor source for this set is a woman aged 18-29 years in good health.

This chain joins TRBV5-1 and TRBJ2-7; D is ambiguous. CDR3 length: 15 residues. V lost 3 bases, J lost 1 base, and 14 bases lay in between. Germline V gene data show CDR1 as SGHRS and CDR2 as YFSETQ. The CDR3 spells CASSSRPLQSYEQYF. As DNA, the CDR3 is TGCGCCAGCAGCTCCCGACCACTACAGTCCTACGAGCAGTACTTC.

The gene calls are TRBV3-1 and TRBJ2-2, with 14 bases fitting TRBD2. Trimming took 4 bases from V and 1 from J; bases not matched to a gene: 2. The germline V gene has CDR1 LGHDT and CDR2 YNNKEL (reference sequence). CDR3 length: 17 amino acids. The CDR3 is CASSRTSGGKNTGELFF. The CDR3 nucleotides read TGTGCCAGCAGCCGGACTAGCGGGGGGAAGAACACCGGGGAGCTGTTTTTT.

The table lists this clonotype with a few counts. CDR3 nucleotides: TGTGCCAGCAGCCCCCGGGGTAGCGGGAGGTCAGATACGCAGTATTTT. Translating gives CASSPRGSGRSDTQYF. This chain uses TRBV12-3 or TRBV12-4 with TRBJ2-3, with 10 bases aligning to TRBD2. This CDR3 has 16 amino acids. The V gene end was trimmed by 6 bases and the J gene end by 4 bases; junction bases not matched to a gene: 10.

The rearrangement uses TRBV7-9 and TRBJ1-6; D not resolved. From germline, CDR1 is SEHNR and CDR2 FQNEAQ (reference sequence). The V end was cut by 1 base, the J end by 7 bases, with 11 bases between. The CDR3 runs 15 residues. CDR3 DNA: TGTGCCAGCAGCTTAGTCGGCCAGTCAAATTCACCCCTCCACTTT. This codes for CASSLVGQSNSPLHF. Full variable domain (outside the CDR3, taken from reference TRBV7-9 and TRBJ1-6): DTGVSQNPRHKITKRGQNVTFRCDPISEHNRLYWYRQTLGQGPEFLTYFQNEAQLEKSRLLSDRFSAERPKGSFSTLEIQRTEQGDSAMYLCASSLVGQSNSPLHFGNGTRLTVT.

The chain employs TRBV20-1 and TRBJ2-7; TRBD1 aligns across 9 bases. Germline V gene lookup returns CDR1 DFQATT and CDR2 SNEGSKA (reference sequence). With V trimmed by 7 bases and J by 5 bases, 6 bases remained unmatched. The CDR3 loop spans 12 amino acids. This CDR3 is CSVTQGADEQYF. For the CDR3, the DNA is TGCAGTGTCACACAGGGGGCGGACGAGCAGTACTTC.

This clonotype was seen a few times. This chain uses TRBV29-1 with TRBJ2-5; D is possibly TRBD1 (5 bases). V was cut by 7 bases and J by 5 bases, with 20 bases left in between. The CDR3 totals 14 residues. Germline values: CDR1 SQVTM, CDR2 ANQGSEA. The CDR3 loop is CSGEDTTGRETQYF. The CDR3 region has the DNA TGCAGCGGAGAGGACACTACCGGACGGGAGACCCAGTACTTC.

On this clonotype: No conserved phenylalanine or tryptophan is present at the end of the CDR3, so a read error is the likely explanation. V usage is TRBV7-8 and J usage is TRBJ2-7; 7 bases line up with TRBD2. The germline CDR1 and CDR2 sequences are SGHVS and FQNEAQ. Trimming took 1 base from V and 6 from J; bases not matched to a gene: 3. The CDR3 has 13 amino acids. CDR3 sequence reads: CASSLGGTIEQYL. The CDR3 DNA reads TGTGCCAGCAGCTTAGGTGGGACTATCGAGCAGTACCTC.

This clonotype was picked up many times. This sequence joins TRBV20-1 and TRBJ2-3; 9 bases are a match to TRBD2. Germline CDR1 DFQATT, CDR2 SNEGSKA (reference sequence). CDR3 size: 16 residues. The trim removed 0 bases at V and 3 bases at J, leaving 7 bases unmatched. The CDR3 coding sequence is TGCAGTGCTAGAGATCCCCAGCGGGAGGTAACAGATACGCAGTATTTT. The encoded protein is CSARDPQREVTDTQYF.

This clonotype was found a few times. The chain recombines TRBV27 with TRBJ2-1; TRBD2 aligns across 10 bases. Germline V gene data show CDR1 as MNHEY and CDR2 as SMNVEV (reference sequence). V gave up 4 bases and J gave up 9 bases; unmatched junction bases: 12. This CDR3 region has 16 residues. Here the CDR3 DNA reads TGTGCCAGCAGTTCCCGCCGGAGCGGGGGGGGCCTTGAGCAGTTCTTC. It specifies CASSSRRSGGGLEQFF.

This chain joins TRBV28 and TRBJ2-1, with TRBD2 identical over 12 bases. From germline, CDR1 is MDHEN and CDR2 SYDVKM. There are 15 residues in the CDR3. The V segment lost 5 bases and the J segment 6 bases; nucleotides outside the gene matches: 5. CDR3: CASSVLAGGLNEQFF. CDR3 DNA: TGTGCCAGCAGTGTCCTAGCGGGGGGGCTCAATGAGCAGTTCTTC.

The chain links TRBV4-3 to TRBJ2-3; perhaps TRBD2 as D (5 bases). CDR3 length: 15 amino acids. The germline CDR1 and CDR2 sequences are LGHNA and YSLEER. Trimming took 1 base from V and 6 from J, leaving 14 bases between them. This CDR3 reads CASSQAGRELDTQYF. The DNA for the CDR3 is TGCGCCAGCAGCCAAGCGGGTAGGGAGCTGGATACGCAGTATTTT.

The chain links TRBV5-1 to TRBJ1-6; D is possibly TRBD1 (5 bases). Trimming stripped 0 bases from V and 8 bases from J, with 12 bases between. Germline values: CDR1 SGHRS, CDR2 YFSETQ. CDR3 size: 15 residues. CDR3 in amino acids: CASSLDRRYDSPLHF. The CDR3 DNA follows: TGCGCCAGCAGCTTGGACAGGAGGTACGATTCACCCCTCCACTTT.

This chain links TRBV13 with TRBJ2-1, with 10 bases aligning to TRBD2. With 3 bases clipped from V and 6 bases from J, the junction kept 5 bases outside the gene matches. The CDR3 is 15 residues long. Germline V gene data show CDR1 as PRHDT and CDR2 as FYEKMQ (reference sequence). The CDR3 is CASSFTLAGANEQFF. The CDR3 coding sequence is TGTGCCAGCAGCTTTACTCTAGCGGGGGCCAATGAGCAGTTCTTC.

The chain couples TRBV6-1 to TRBJ1-2; TRBD1 is a possible D gene (6 bases). CDR1 and CDR2 (germline): MNHNS, SASEGT. Trimming removed 4 bases at V and 5 bases at J, with 17 bases between. The CDR3 spans 15 residues. CDR3 amino acids: CASSAHLSGAYGYTF. The CDR3 DNA reads TGTGCCAGCAGTGCCCACTTGTCAGGGGCTTATGGCTACACCTTC.

This clonotype came up a few times. This sequence joins TRBV5-1 and TRBJ1-2; D remains ambiguous. V was trimmed by 0 bases and J by 4 bases, leaving 7 bases between them. Germline V CDR1 and CDR2: SGHRS, YFSETQ. CDR3 length: 13 residues. The CDR3 DNA follows: TGCGCCAGCAGCTTGGGAGAGTTCTATGGCTACACCTTC. Protein sequence: CASSLGEFYGYTF.

This clonotype was detected a few times. V gene TRBV9 combines with J gene TRBJ2-7; TRBD2 agrees at 13 bases. The germline V gene encodes CDR1 SGDLS and CDR2 YYNGEE. V trimming: 3 bases; J trimming: 7 bases; junction bases outside the gene matches: 4. The CDR3 loop spans 14 amino acids. For the CDR3, the DNA is TGTGCCAGCAGCGGGGGACTAGCGGGAAGGGAGCAGTACTTC. Residues: CASSGGLAGREQYF.

This rearrangement joins TRBV10-3 to TRBJ2-1; D is undetermined. Per the germline V gene, CDR1 is ENHRY and CDR2 is SYGVKD. Trimming took 4 bases from V and 0 from J, leaving 7 bases between them. The CDR3 totals 14 residues. The CDR3 loop reads CAISARTSYNEQFF. The CDR3 region has the DNA TGTGCCATCAGTGCGCGTACCTCCTACAATGAGCAGTTCTTC.

This clonotype was seen more than once but under ten times. The rearrangement links TRBV20-1 to TRBJ1-2; TRBD1 matches 8 bases. The V gene end was trimmed by 3 bases and the J gene end by 2 bases; junction bases not matched to a gene: 8. Germline CDR1 is DFQATT and CDR2 is SNEGSKA (reference sequence). This CDR3 is 15 amino acids long. The CDR3, as DNA: TGCAGTGCTAGGGAACATGACAGGGGAAACTATGGCTACACCTTC. Amino acids: CSAREHDRGNYGYTF.